This T cell receptor (beta chain) originates from a study of identical twins. TCRdb reanalysed the 5' RACE reads using MiXCR and keeps one entry per CDR3 protein. The sample records 640,000 or so distinct CDR3 sequences, around 6.1% being singletons. This clonotype was seen many times. The CDR3 runs to 16 residues. Germline CDR1 and CDR2: LNHNV and YYDKDF (reference sequence). Trimming at V came to 5 bases and at J to 9 bases, leaving 16 bases not matched to a gene. This receptor was identified in a man aged 18 to 30 in good health. The sequencing sample was made of naive T cells sorted from blood. J is TRBJ2-7 and V is TRBV15, with 10 bases lining up with TRBD2. The CDR3 nucleotides are TGTGCCACCAGCGAGAATTGGGGGACTAGCGACGGTGGGCAGTACGTC. It codes for CATSENWGTSDGGQYV.